A single sample gave rise to the 24 T cell receptor beta chains below, sequenced in a study of immune cell composition in non-small cell lung cancer. Normal lung was taken at the farthest possible site, at least 3 cm from tumour. Generated by immunoSEQ multiplex PCR, the TCRdb table keeps only in-frame clones and is missing some. Of under 7,000 clones in the sample, approximately 83% are singletons; the top ten hold over 7.5%. The sample taken for sequencing was non-adjacent lung tissue. The receptors were gathered from a human donor with non-small cell lung cancer.

The chain recombines TRBV4-2 with TRBJ2-3; 12 nucleotides align to TRBD2. The germline V gene encodes CDR1 LGHNA and CDR2 YNFKEQ. The CDR3 sequence is 15 residues long. Losses at the gene ends were 3 bases for V and 12 bases for J; bases not matched to a gene: 10. The CDR3 loop is CASSQGGLAGSVQYF. CDR3 DNA: TGTGCCAGCAGCCAGGGCGGACTAGCGGGGTCAGTTCAGTATTTT.

This rearrangement joins TRBV7-7 to TRBJ2-1; D is uncertain. V was cut by 2 bases and J by 5 bases, with 7 bases left in between. The CDR3 sequence is 13 residues long. Germline-derived CDR1 and CDR2 are SSHAT and FNYEAQ (reference sequence). CDR3 nucleotide sequence: TGTGCCAGCAGCTTAAGCCCGAACAATGAGCAGTTCTTC. It encodes CASSLSPNNEQFF. Full variable domain (rest looked up from reference TRBV7-7 and TRBJ2-1): GAGVSQSPRYKVTKRGQDVTLRCDPISSHATLYWYQQALGQGPEFLTYFNYEAQPDKSGLPSDRFSAERPEGSISTLTIQRTEQRDSAMYRCASSLSPNNEQFFGPGTRLTVL.

The rearrangement links TRBV27 to TRBJ1-6; weak D call: TRBD1 (6 bases). Trimming took 6 bases from V and 1 from J, leaving 10 bases between them. The germline gives CDR1 MNHEY, CDR2 SMNVEV (reference sequence). This CDR3 is 15 amino acids long. CDR3 in DNA: TGTGCCAGCAGGGGAGACAGGTCCTATAATTCACCCCTCCACTTT. Translated: CASRGDRSYNSPLHF.

This rearrangement joins TRBV5-5 to TRBJ1-2, with 9 bases matching TRBD1. CDR3 length equals 15 residues. Unmatched junction bases numbered 7, after V lost 3 bases and J lost 4 bases. Looked up from germline, CDR1 is SGHKS and CDR2 is YYEKEE (reference sequence). The CDR3 DNA reads TGTGCCAGCAGCTATTTAAGGGACAGGGCCTATGGCTACACCTTC. Its protein is CASSYLRDRAYGYTF.

The genes are TRBV15 and TRBJ2-1, with a tentative D call TRBD2 (8 bases). Germline CDR1 is LNHNV and CDR2 is YYDKDF (reference sequence). The CDR3 sequence is 15 residues long. V was pared by 1 base and J by 8 bases, with 15 bases between. The CDR3 loop is CATSRGQGGLDEQFF. The CDR3 nucleotides read TGTGCCACCAGCAGAGGGCAGGGGGGACTAGATGAGCAGTTCTTC. The entire variable domain, with the rest obtained from reference TRBV15 and TRBJ2-1, is as follows: DAMVIQNPRYQVTQFGKPVTLSCSQTLNHNVMYWYQQKSSQAPKLLFHYYDKDFNNEADTPDNFQSRRPNTSFCFLDIRSPGLGDTAMYLCATSRGQGGLDEQFFGPGTRLTVL.

The chain combines TRBV18 with TRBJ2-5; 11 bases match TRBD2. Germline CDR1 is KGHSH and CDR2 is LQKENI. This CDR3 has 16 residues. V was pared by 4 bases and J by 5 bases, with 9 bases of the junction left unmatched. CDR3 sequence (DNA): TGTGCCAGCTCACTATTAGCGGGGGGGCCGGAGGAGACCCAGTACTTC. Encoded protein: CASSLLAGGPEETQYF.

This chain uses TRBV11-2 with TRBJ2-3; D ambiguous. Trimming stripped 2 bases from V and 4 bases from J, with 7 bases between. Germline V lookup: CDR1 SGHAT, CDR2 FQNNGV. This CDR3 has 13 amino acids. The CDR3, as DNA: TGTGCCAGCAGCTTAAGTCCGGCAGATACGCAGTATTTT. It yields the protein CASSLSPADTQYF.

The CDR3 region has the DNA TGTGCCAGCAACAGGGGGGGGAGATCGGCCGAGCAGTACTTC. This sequence encodes CASNRGGRSAEQYF. The chain recombines TRBV9 with TRBJ2-7, with a tentative D call TRBD1 (8 bases). The length of the CDR3 is 14 residues. Trimming took 6 bases from V and 6 from J, leaving 19 bases between them. Germline V lookup: CDR1 SGDLS, CDR2 YYNGEE. Drawing the rest from reference TRBV9 and TRBJ2-7, the complete variable domain is DSGVTQTPKHLITATGQRVTLRCSPRSGDLSVYWYQQSLDQGLQFLIQYYNGEERAKGNILERFSAQQFPDLHSELNLSSLELGDSALYFCASNRGGRSAEQYFGPGTRLTVT.

V usage is TRBV6-5 and J usage is TRBJ2-7, with 8 positions matching TRBD1. J was trimmed by 5 bases and V by 6 bases; bases with no gene match: 9. CDR1 and CDR2 (germline): MNHEY, SVGAGI. The CDR3 extends over 14 amino acids. The CDR3 region is CASSYRTGTHEQYF. For the CDR3, the DNA is TGTGCCAGCAGCTACAGGACAGGGACCCACGAGCAGTACTTC.

This chain connects TRBV5-1 to TRBJ1-1, with D possibly TRBD1 on 5 matching bases. The CDR3 runs to 13 residues. The V and J ends lost 4 bases and 4 bases respectively, with 11 bases between them. Looked up from germline, CDR1 is SGHRS and CDR2 is YFSETQ. CDR3 in DNA: TGCGCCAGCAGCACCCGACAGTTCACTGAAGCTTTCTTT. Translated, it gives CASSTRQFTEAFF. Drawing the rest from reference TRBV5-1 and TRBJ1-1, the complete variable domain is KAGVTQTPRYLIKTRGQQVTLSCSPISGHRSVSWYQQTPGQGLQFLFEYFSETQRNKGNFPGRFSGRQFSNSRSEMNVSTLELGDSALYLCASSTRQFTEAFFGQGTRLTVV.

The CDR3 coding sequence is TGCAGTGCCACCCCTCCGACAGAGCACACCTTC. Translating it yields CSATPPTEHTF. The gene calls are TRBV20-1 and TRBJ1-2; D might be TRBD1 (5 bases). The germline CDR1 and CDR2 sequences are DFQATT and SNEGSKA (reference sequence). Trimming removed 6 bases at V and 12 bases at J, with 17 bases between. CDR3 length: 11 residues.

The rearrangement uses TRBV4-3 and TRBJ2-7; 8 bases are shared with TRBD1. V trimming: 0 bases; J trimming: 0 bases; junction bases outside the gene matches: 19. The germline CDR1 and CDR2 sequences are LGHNA and YSLEER. The CDR3 runs 21 residues. DNA for the CDR3: TGCGCCAGCAGCCAAGATAGTATTCAGGGGGCCTCCCACGGTCGCTCCTACGAGCAGTACTTC. It yields the protein CASSQDSIQGASHGRSYEQYF.

This rearrangement joins TRBV30 to TRBJ2-1, with D possibly being TRBD1 (6 bases). Trimming took 4 bases from V and 5 from J, leaving 12 bases between them. The CDR3 sequence is 13 residues long. Looked up from germline, CDR1 is GTSNPN and CDR2 is SVGIG (reference sequence). The CDR3 DNA follows: TGTGCCTGGACCCCGGACAGAAACAATGAGCAGTTCTTC. Protein: CAWTPDRNNEQFF.

The V call is TRBV18, the J call TRBJ1-2; D remains ambiguous. Germline CDR1 KGHSH, CDR2 LQKENI. The germline V and J ends were trimmed by 0 bases and 2 bases, with 7 bases remaining between them. The CDR3 loop spans 14 amino acids. The CDR3 is CASSPPGRNYGYTF. DNA of the CDR3: TGTGCCAGCTCACCACCGGGCAGAAACTATGGCTACACCTTC.

This chain joins TRBV7-2 and TRBJ2-1, with 9 bases matching TRBD2. V lost 3 bases, J lost 7 bases, and 10 bases stayed unmatched. The CDR3 loop spans 16 amino acids. Germline assignment: CDR1 SGHTA and CDR2 FQGNSA. The CDR3 sequence is CASSFSRLAGKNEQFF. The CDR3 region has the DNA TGTGCCAGCAGCTTTAGTCGGCTAGCGGGAAAGAATGAGCAGTTCTTC.

The gene calls are TRBV11-2 and TRBJ1-3; D is undetermined. Deletions cut 5 bases from V and 0 bases from J, with 8 bases between. The CDR3 totals 14 residues. CDR1 and CDR2 (germline): SGHAT, FQNNGV. CDR3 residues: CASSGALSGNTIYF. CDR3 nucleotide sequence: TGTGCCAGCAGCGGAGCCCTCTCTGGAAACACCATATATTTT.

CDR3 nucleotides: TGTGCCAGCAGCCTCAGCGGATACAATGAGCAGTTCTTC. This sequence encodes CASSLSGYNEQFF. The gene calls are TRBV7-3 and TRBJ2-1, with D tentatively TRBD2 (5 bases). The CDR3 is 13 residues long. V was trimmed by 5 bases and J by 4 bases, leaving 9 bases between them. CDR1 and CDR2 from the germline V gene are SGHTA and FQGTGA.

This chain links TRBV7-2 with TRBJ2-1; 8 nucleotides agree with TRBD2. Germline V gene sequence: CDR1 SGHTA, CDR2 FQGNSA. The CDR3 has 16 residues. With 3 bases clipped from V and 6 bases from J, the junction kept 10 bases outside the gene matches. Written as DNA, the CDR3 is TGTGCCAGCAGCTTGCTTGGGCGGGGGGCTCTCAATGAGCAGTTCTTC. Protein product: CASSLLGRGALNEQFF.

This clone has a handful of counts. The V gene is TRBV4-2, the J gene TRBJ2-1, with 7 nucleotides matching TRBD2. CDR1 and CDR2 from the germline V gene are LGHNA and YNFKEQ. The CDR3 is made up of 13 amino acids. The V segment lost 6 bases and the J segment 6 bases; nucleotides outside the gene matches: 5. CDR3 in amino acids: CASSLGGINEQFF. The CDR3 DNA reads TGTGCCAGCAGTCTCGGGGGGATCAATGAGCAGTTCTTC.

The genes are TRBV27 and TRBJ1-6; D remains unclear. The CDR3 totals 14 residues. Germline assignment: CDR1 MNHEY and CDR2 SMNVEV (reference sequence). The V end lost 8 bases, the J end lost 7 bases, and 15 bases lay between the germline ends. CDR3 sequence reads: CASREAERNSPLHF. CDR3 in DNA: TGTGCCAGCCGGGAAGCAGAGCGGAATTCACCCCTCCACTTT.

This chain connects TRBV9 to TRBJ1-4, with D possibly matching TRBD1 (6 bases). Between the trimmed V and J ends, which lost 0 bases and 9 bases, there was a span of 9 bases. This CDR3 is built from 13 residues. The germline gives CDR1 SGDLS, CDR2 YYNGEE. The CDR3 DNA is TGTGCCAGCAGCGTAGGGCAGGGGAAAAAACTGTTTTTT. This translates into CASSVGQGKKLFF. Complete variable domain (other parts from reference TRBV9 and TRBJ1-4): DSGVTQTPKHLITATGQRVTLRCSPRSGDLSVYWYQQSLDQGLQFLIQYYNGEERAKGNILERFSAQQFPDLHSELNLSSLELGDSALYFCASSVGQGKKLFFGSGTQLSVL.

The chain carries TRBV4-3 and TRBJ1-3; no definite D call. The CDR3 runs to 16 residues. V shed 0 bases and J shed 0 bases, with 9 bases lying between them. Germline CDR1 and CDR2: LGHNA and YSLEER. This CDR3 reads CASSQESRGSGNTIYF. As DNA, the CDR3 is TGCGCCAGCAGCCAAGAGAGTCGTGGCTCTGGAAACACCATATATTTT.

This chain connects TRBV6-6 to TRBJ2-2; TRBD1 matches 7 bases. Germline loops: CDR1 MNHNY, CDR2 SVGAGI (reference sequence). Trimming removed 4 bases from V and 1 base from J; junction bases left unmatched: 3. The CDR3 is 15 residues long. Here the CDR3 DNA reads TGTGCCAGCAGTTCGGGACAGAAGAACACCGGGGAGCTGTTTTTT. Amino acid sequence: CASSSGQKNTGELFF.

This clone was counted once. The V and J genes are TRBV29-1 and TRBJ2-3; D perhaps matches TRBD1 (5 bases). The CDR3 is 14 amino acids. The germline V gene has CDR1 SQVTM and CDR2 ANQGSEA. The ends were cut back, 4 bases at V and 1 base at J, with 12 bases in the middle. CDR3 sequence reads: CSVVGLRGTDTQYF. DNA for the CDR3: TGCAGCGTTGTGGGGCTACGCGGCACAGATACGCAGTATTTT.